The 21 T cell receptor beta chains presented below share a single source sample, sequenced in a study of blood T cell repertoires in COVID-19. Sequencing used immunoSEQ multiplex PCR; TCRdb keeps in-frame clones, though not all of them. This sample has some 270,000 clones, with around 90% found just once. Sequenced sample: peripheral blood. These receptors came from a man over 45 with acute or convalescent COVID-19.

In the case of this clone: In the same sample, other DNA sequences code for this CDR3. V and J are TRBV18 and TRBJ2-7, with 7 bases lining up with TRBD1. The length of the CDR3 is 14 residues. The junction had 1 base not matched to a gene; V was cut back by 2 bases and J by 0 bases. Germline-derived CDR1 and CDR2 are KGHSH and LQKENI. The CDR3 DNA reads as TGTGCCAGCTCACCAAGGGACAGCTCCTACGAGCAGTACTTC. Amino acid sequence: CASSPRDSSYEQYF.

V and J are TRBV6-4 and TRBJ1-1; D is ambiguous. Between the trimmed V and J ends, which lost 3 bases and 0 bases, there was a span of 8 bases. The germline V gene encodes CDR1 MRHNA and CDR2 SNTAGT. The CDR3 totals 14 residues. This CDR3 reads CASSEAHMNTEAFF. The CDR3 DNA reads TGTGCCAGCAGTGAGGCCCACATGAACACTGAAGCTTTCTTT.

The genes are TRBV19 and TRBJ2-7; 7 nucleotides agree with TRBD1. This CDR3 is 14 amino acids long. The V and J ends lost 5 bases and 3 bases, in that order; junction bases with no gene match: 7. Germline V gene sequence: CDR1 LNHDA, CDR2 SQIVND (reference sequence). CDR3 loop: CASSALWDSYEQYF. The CDR3 bases are TGTGCCAGTAGTGCCCTTTGGGACAGCTACGAGCAGTACTTC.

The chain links TRBV18 to TRBJ1-3; 9 bases map to TRBD1. Germline V gives CDR1 KGHSH, CDR2 LQKENI. The V gene end was trimmed by 3 bases and the J gene end by 0 bases; junction bases not matched to a gene: 12. The CDR3 covers 19 residues. This chain's CDR3 is CASSPRTGTGTFSGNTIYF. The CDR3 DNA follows: TGTGCCAGCTCACCCCGTACCGGGACAGGGACCTTCTCTGGAAACACCATATATTTT.

V usage is TRBV24-1 and J usage is TRBJ1-1; D perhaps matches TRBD1 (5 bases). Germline V gene lookup returns CDR1 KGHDR and CDR2 SFDVKD. The CDR3 has 15 residues. Trimming removed 2 bases from V and 1 base from J, with 10 bases in between. The CDR3 loop reads CATSDSRGGNTEAFF. Here the CDR3 DNA reads TGTGCCACCAGTGATTCTAGGGGTGGGAACACTGAAGCTTTCTTT.

This clone was detected only once. The chain's CDR3 is CASAKLPGWNTEAFF. The CDR3 nucleotides read TGTGCTAGTGCCAAACTCCCGGGATGGAACACTGAAGCTTTCTTT. The J gene is TRBJ1-1, the V gene TRBV12-5; no clear D. The V gene lost 7 bases and the J gene lost 1 base, with 16 bases spanning the gap. There are 15 residues in the CDR3. Germline V CDR1 and CDR2: LGHNT, FRNRAP.

The chain couples TRBV7-2 to TRBJ2-1, with 8 bases that match TRBD2. J lost 3 bases, V lost 1 base, and 5 bases had no gene match. The CDR3 spans 16 residues. Germline values: CDR1 SGHTA, CDR2 FQGNSA. This chain's CDR3 is CASSLVGGGLYNEQFF. DNA for the CDR3: TGTGCCAGCAGCTTAGTCGGGGGGGGGCTCTACAATGAGCAGTTCTTC.

The chain couples TRBV21-1 to TRBJ1-6. TRBV21-1 is assigned pseudogene status. This CDR3 comprises 12 residues. The CDR3 DNA follows: TGTGCCAGCAGAAGGCGGAATTCACCCCTCCACTTT. It specifies CASRRRNSPLHF.

V and J are TRBV30 and TRBJ1-4; possibly TRBD1 for D (5 bases). CDR3 length equals 14 residues. V shed 0 bases and J shed 3 bases, with 8 bases lying between them. The V gene's germline CDR1 is GTSNPN and CDR2 SVGIG (reference sequence). The CDR3 DNA is TGTGCCTGGAGTGTAAGACAGTCTAATGAAAAACTGTTTTTT. Protein: CAWSVRQSNEKLFF.

V is TRBV11-2 and J is TRBJ2-7; unclear D gene. The germline CDR1 and CDR2 sequences are SGHAT and FQNNGV. The CDR3 is 15 residues long. The V and J ends lost 1 base and 0 bases respectively, with 10 bases between them. CDR3 sequence (DNA): TGTGCCAGCAGCTTAGGGCCCGTAAGCTCCTACGAGCAGTACTTC. It is translated as CASSLGPVSSYEQYF.

The V gene is TRBV7-6, the J gene TRBJ1-3; D not certain. The V gene lost 0 bases and the J gene lost 0 bases, with 12 bases spanning the gap. CDR3 size: 17 residues. Per germline, CDR1 SGHVS and CDR2 FNYEAQ. As DNA, the CDR3 is TGTGCCAGCAGCTTAGCGCCGCAGGTGAACTCTGGAAACACCATATATTTT. It is translated as CASSLAPQVNSGNTIYF.

The rearrangement links TRBV9 to TRBJ2-2; 11 positions match TRBD2. Trimming removed 4 bases from V and 5 bases from J; junction bases left unmatched: 4. The CDR3 is 15 residues long. Per the germline V gene, CDR1 is SGDLS and CDR2 is YYNGEE. The CDR3 DNA reads TGTGCCAGCAGCCTCCTAGCGGGAGGAACCGGGGAGCTGTTTTTT. Translation gives CASSLLAGGTGELFF.

V and J are TRBV5-1 and TRBJ2-3; D possibly corresponds to TRBD2 (7 bases). With 4 bases removed from V and 2 bases from J, the gap between germline ends came to 14 bases. Germline V gives CDR1 SGHRS, CDR2 YFSETQ. This CDR3 has 15 amino acids. DNA for the CDR3: TGCGCCAGCAGCCCGGAGGGGGGGCCCACAGATACGCAGTATTTT. Amino acids: CASSPEGGPTDTQYF.

The rearrangement uses TRBV14 and TRBJ1-1; no reliable D call. The V end lost 0 bases, the J end lost 1 base, and 9 bases lay between the germline ends. This CDR3 spans 15 amino acids. The germline gives CDR1 SGHDN, CDR2 FVKESK. CDR3 sequence reads: CASSQDLRGNTEAFF. In DNA, the CDR3 is TGTGCCAGCAGCCAAGATTTGCGGGGGAACACTGAAGCTTTCTTT.

The chain carries TRBV5-1 and TRBJ1-4, with D unresolved. The CDR3 is 14 amino acids. Germline CDR1 reads SGHRS; CDR2 reads YFSETQ. With 0 bases removed from V and 8 bases from J, the gap between germline ends came to 11 bases. CDR3: CASSLGTGEEKLFF. The DNA for the CDR3 is TGCGCCAGCAGCTTGGGGACGGGAGAAGAAAAACTGTTTTTT. Looking up the rest from reference TRBV5-1 and TRBJ1-4 gives the full variable domain: KAGVTQTPRYLIKTRGQQVTLSCSPISGHRSVSWYQQTPGQGLQFLFEYFSETQRNKGNFPGRFSGRQFSNSRSEMNVSTLELGDSALYLCASSLGTGEEKLFFGSGTQLSVL.

This clone was observed many times. The same CDR3 is also encoded by other DNA sequences in this sample. V and J are TRBV7-9 and TRBJ2-7, with a weak D call TRBD1 (5 bases). The CDR3 runs 12 residues. Trimming cost V 5 bases and J 6 bases, with 11 bases left between them. CDR1 is SEHNR and CDR2 is FQNEAQ in the germline V gene (reference sequence). The chain's CDR3 is CASSPQGGEQYF. In DNA form, the CDR3 reads TGTGCCAGCAGCCCCCAGGGTGGCGAGCAGTACTTC.

The chain recombines TRBV3-1 (or the pseudogene TRBV3-2) with TRBJ1-2; D is undetermined. With 4 bases removed from V and 0 bases from J, the gap between germline ends came to 9 bases. This CDR3 comprises 14 residues. Per germline, CDR1 LGHDT and CDR2 YNNKEL (reference sequence). CDR3 amino acids: CASSPWEANYGYTF. CDR3 DNA: TGTGCCAGCAGCCCCTGGGAGGCTAACTATGGCTACACCTTC.

The chain combines TRBV2 with TRBJ2-2, with TRBD1 as a possible D gene (5 bases). Between the trimmed V and J ends, which lost 2 bases and 0 bases, there was a span of 7 bases. Germline V gene lookup returns CDR1 SNHLY and CDR2 FYNNEI. The CDR3 is 15 amino acids. The CDR3 loop reads CASSERGANTGELFF. For the CDR3, the DNA is TGTGCCAGCAGTGAAAGGGGCGCGAACACCGGGGAGCTGTTTTTT.

For the CDR3, the DNA is TGTGCCAGAAGCCCGCCTGCCGGGGGGTACGAGCAGTACTTC. This encodes CARSPPAGGYEQYF. The genes are TRBV5-3 and TRBJ2-7; 7 bases are a match to TRBD2. TRBV5-3 counts as an open reading frame of uncertain function. J was trimmed by 4 bases and V by 4 bases; bases with no gene match: 8. This CDR3 spans 14 amino acids.

The chain combines TRBV7-8 with TRBJ1-3; a weak D match, TRBD1 (6 bases). The CDR3 has 15 residues. Germline V gene sequence: CDR1 SGHVS, CDR2 FQNEAQ. V was clipped by 5 bases and J by 3 bases, with 14 bases between them. CDR3 sequence: CASSRRGAYGNTIYF. The CDR3 DNA follows: TGTGCCAGCAGCCGCCGGGGGGCGTATGGAAACACCATATATTTT.

The chain carries TRBV15 and TRBJ1-1, with D possibly matching TRBD1 (5 bases). The CDR3 runs to 13 residues. Between the trimmed V and J ends, which lost 2 bases and 4 bases, there was a span of 8 bases. Germline CDR1 LNHNV, CDR2 YYDKDF (reference sequence). The CDR3 coding sequence is TGTGCCACCAGCAGATTAGGGGTCACTGAAGCTTTCTTT. This translates into CATSRLGVTEAFF.